This T cell receptor beta chain derives from a study of control samples from healthy donors and cancer patients. The assay was immunoSEQ multiplex PCR, and TCRdb's table has in-frame clones only and misses some. The profile shows some 210,000 clones, about 91% of them singletons. The clonotype was recovered from a man aged 25-45 years in good health. Sequenced material: blood.

CDR3 nucleotide sequence: TGTGCCAGCAGCGTAGTCCCCCTAGCGGGGGGCGCCAATGAGCAGTTCTTC. It yields the protein CASSVVPLAGGANEQFF. The J gene is TRBJ2-1, the V gene TRBV9; 11 bases line up with TRBD2. The CDR3 runs to 17 residues. V was pared by 0 bases and J by 6 bases, with 8 bases of the junction left unmatched. The germline V gene has CDR1 SGDLS and CDR2 YYNGEE.